This T cell receptor beta chain was obtained from a study of cytomegalovirus exposure and HLA in healthy donors. Study-level background: Approximately 180 million T cells yielded 100 million or so unique TCR beta sequences, as an earlier analysis found.

The study, taken as a whole, reports: Being indistinguishable, some V segments were excluded, TRBV6-2 and TRBV6-3 among them. A later analysis revealed that TCR association rates differed between HLA loci, peaking at DRB1 and bottoming out at HLA-C.

Details on this clone: Antigen specificity is unknown.

PCR amplification relied on 60 Vbeta primers (plus 13 Jbeta primers). Sequencing used immunoSEQ multiplex PCR; TCRdb keeps in-frame clones, though not all of them. The repertoire shows around 80,000 clones; the top ten hold 0.83%. The CDR3 is made up of 19 amino acids. CDR1 MNHEY and CDR2 SMNVEV come from the germline V gene (reference sequence). V lost 3 bases, J lost 1 base, and 17 bases stayed unmatched. The TCR comes from a boy between 10 and 17 years old in good health and CMV-seronegative. Sequences were obtained from PBMCs. The chain employs TRBV27 and TRBJ2-7, with TRBD2 matching over 8 bases. DNA for the CDR3: TGTGCCAGCAGTTTGACCGGACTAGCAGGAGACTACGAATCCTACGAGCAGTACTTC. This translates into CASSLTGLAGDYESYEQYF.